This is a list of T cell receptor beta chains from one sample in a study of early T cells in non-severe SARS-CoV-2 infection. TCRdb independently ran MiXCR on the 5' RACE reads; one entry per CDR3 protein. Counted here are roughly 25,000 distinct CDR3 sequences, about 4.6% occurring once; the ten biggest clones make up 15% to 18%. Input material: whole blood. These receptors were obtained from an adult who was a healthcare worker with PCR-confirmed SARS-CoV-2 infection or an uninfected control (not recorded which). Each CDR3 is given with its conserved first and last residue. A D gene is named only where the DNA matches it firmly. Only some rows state a clone size, as once, few, many or a class for expanded clones.

J | D | size | V | CDR3 | DNA
TRBJ1-5 | TRBD1 | many | TRBV29-1 | CSVSTGEIGQPQHF | TGCAGCGTCTCGACAGGGGAGATAGGACAGCCCCAGCATTTT
TRBJ1-6 | NA | NA | TRBV12-3/TRBV12-4 | CASSLSGSDNSPLHF | TGTGCCAGCAGTTTATCCGGGTCAGATAATTCACCCCTCCACTTT
TRBJ1-1 | NA | NA | TRBV6-6 | CASSRTTNTEAFF | TGTGCCAGCAGCCGAACAACGAACACTGAAGCTTTCTTT
TRBJ2-7 | NA | many | TRBV7-2 | CASSSGTGTYEQYF | TGTGCCAGCAGCTCCGGGACGGGGACCTACGAGCAGTACTTC
TRBJ2-7 | NA | many | TRBV5-4 | CASSLLARPYEQYF | TGTGCCAGCAGCTTACTTGCAAGGCCCTACGAGCAGTACTTC
TRBJ1-5 | NA | many | TRBV15 | CATSVGTENQPQHF | TGTGCCACCAGCGTTGGGACTGAAAATCAGCCCCAGCATTTT
TRBJ2-1 | NA | NA | TRBV6-2/TRBV6-3 | CASRAGRGDEQFF | TGTGCCAGCAGGGCCGGGAGAGGGGATGAGCAGTTCTTC
TRBJ2-3 | NA | NA | TRBV6-6 | CASSYQATQYF | TGTGCCAGCAGTTACCAAGCTACGCAGTATTTT
TRBJ2-1 | TRBD1 | many | TRBV20-1 | CTQGGDEQFF | TGCACCCAAGGGGGCGATGAGCAGTTCTTC
TRBJ1-1 | NA | NA | TRBV20-1 | CSARPLRKNTEAFF | TGCAGTGCTAGACCCCTACGGAAAAACACTGAAGCTTTCTTT
TRBJ2-3 | TRBD2 | many | TRBV4-2 | CASSASGGDVDTQYF | TGTGCCAGCAGCGCTAGCGGGGGGGATGTAGATACGCAGTATTTT
TRBJ2-1 | TRBD1 | NA | TRBV20-1 | CSASLTGRSQVDEQFF | TGCAGTGCTAGTTTGACAGGGCGGTCTCAAGTCGATGAGCAGTTCTTC
TRBJ1-2 | NA | many | TRBV28 | CASSPPFDNYGYTF | TGTGCCAGCAGTCCACCATTTGATAACTATGGCTACACCTTC
TRBJ2-1 | NA | many | TRBV7-3 | CASSGTTNEQFF | TGTGCCAGCTCCGGGACCACTAATGAGCAGTTCTTC
TRBJ2-3 | NA | many | TRBV28 | CASSPQEVTSTDTQYF | TGTGCCAGCAGCCCACAGGAGGTCACTAGCACAGATACGCAGTATTTT
TRBJ1-5 | NA | many | TRBV4-3 | CASSQDLGRVKQPQHF | TGCGCCAGCAGCCAAGATTTAGGCAGGGTGAAACAGCCCCAGCATTTT
TRBJ2-1 | TRBD2 | many | TRBV11-2 | CASSTLAGILSSYNEQFF | TGTGCCAGCAGCACACTAGCGGGCATTTTAAGCTCCTACAATGAGCAGTTCTTC
TRBJ1-2 | NA | many | TRBV7-2 | CASSPRDVLYGYTF | TGTGCCAGCAGCCCCAGGGACGTCCTCTATGGCTACACCTTC
TRBJ1-1 | NA | NA | TRBV4-1 | CASSQASTTGRTEAFF | TGCGCCAGCAGCCAAGCCTCTACGACAGGCCGAACTGAAGCTTTCTTT
TRBJ2-1 | NA | NA | TRBV20-1 | CSARGRSMSSYNEQFF | TGCAGTGCTAGGGGGAGGTCCATGAGCTCCTACAATGAGCAGTTCTTC
TRBJ2-7 | NA | many | TRBV7-2 | CASSQDQGEQYF | TGTGCCAGCAGCCAGGACCAGGGGGAGCAGTACTTC
TRBJ1-6 | NA | few | TRBV27 | CAIVGPRGDSPLHF | TGTGCCATCGTAGGCCCGCGCGGGGATTCACCCCTCCACTTT
TRBJ2-7 | NA | NA | TRBV20-1 | CSARVLGTYEQYF | TGCAGTGCTAGGGTTCTGGGCACCTACGAGCAGTACTTC
TRBJ2-1 | TRBD2 | few | TRBV20-1 | CSAASGAYNEQFF | TGCAGTGCTGCAAGCGGGGCCTACAATGAGCAGTTCTTC
TRBJ2-7 | NA | many | TRBV18 | CASSTSGTYEQYF | TGCGCCAGCTCAACCAGCGGCACCTACGAGCAGTACTTC
TRBJ1-2 | NA | many | TRBV27 | CASSPLAFGSHGYTF | TGTGCCAGCAGCCCACTGGCATTTGGGTCGCATGGCTACACCTTC
TRBJ2-1 | TRBD2 | many | TRBV5-1 | CASSLASGGAFNEQFF | TGCGCCAGCAGCTTGGCTAGCGGGGGGGCCTTCAATGAGCAGTTCTTC
TRBJ2-3 | TRBD2 | many | TRBV7-8 | CASSLQRGPSTDTQYF | TGTGCCAGCAGCTTGCAGCGGGGGCCGAGCACAGATACGCAGTATTTT
TRBJ2-3 | TRBD2 | many | TRBV20-1 | CSAFSAGGRKGDTQYF | TGCAGTGCTTTTTCAGCGGGGGGGCGGAAAGGAGATACGCAGTATTTT
TRBJ1-4 | TRBD1 | many | TRBV12-3/TRBV12-4 | CASSRQGGGNEKLFF | TGTGCCAGCAGCCGACAGGGAGGGGGTAATGAAAAACTGTTTTTT
TRBJ2-7 | TRBD2 | many | TRBV11-2 | CATRDYTYEQYF | TGTGCCACAAGGGACTATACCTACGAGCAGTACTTC
TRBJ2-1 | TRBD2 | many | TRBV2 | CASSESGARNEQFF | TGTGCCAGCAGTGAGAGCGGGGCAAGGAATGAGCAGTTCTTC
TRBJ2-3 | NA | many | TRBV20-1 | CSATPGTSTDTQYF | TGCAGTGCTACCCCCGGGACTTCCACAGATACGCAGTATTTT
TRBJ2-5 | NA | many | TRBV5-1 | CASSPISADPETQYF | TGCGCCAGCAGCCCTATTTCCGCCGACCCAGAGACCCAGTACTTC
TRBJ2-2 | NA | many | TRBV7-3 | CASSSGGVTGELFF | TGTGCCAGCAGCTCCGGAGGGGTCACCGGGGAGCTGTTTTTT
TRBJ2-2 | TRBD2 | many | TRBV10-3 | CAISAASGSAGELFF | TGTGCCATCAGTGCGGCTAGCGGGAGTGCCGGGGAGCTGTTTTTT
TRBJ1-1 | NA | few | TRBV5-1 | CASSTYSEAFF | TGCGCCAGCAGCACGTACAGTGAAGCTTTCTTT
TRBJ2-6 | TRBD1 | many | TRBV19 | CASSLQGALSGANVLTF | TGTGCCAGTAGCTTACAGGGGGCCCTCTCTGGGGCCAACGTCCTGACTTTC
TRBJ2-4 | TRBD2 | many | TRBV4-2 | CASSPTSGGYDIQYF | TGTGCCAGCTCCCCGACTAGCGGGGGGTACGACATTCAGTACTTC
TRBJ2-1 | NA | many | TRBV21-1 | CASSKGGLLLEGRKYYYDYNEQFF | TGTGCCAGCAGCAAAGGTGGTCTGCTGCTGGAGGGCCGGAAATACTATTACGACTACAATGAGCAGTTCTTC
TRBJ2-7 | NA | medium-sized | TRBV3-1 | CATSSSYEQYF | TGTGCCACCAGTAGCTCCTACGAGCAGTACTTC
TRBJ2-7 | NA | many | TRBV7-6 | CASSLGHEDSYEQYF | TGTGCCAGCAGCTTAGGACACGAGGACTCCTACGAGCAGTACTTC
TRBJ2-4 | NA | medium-sized | TRBV6-6 | CASSSGEARNIQYF | TGTGCCAGCAGTTCGGGAGAGGCAAGGAACATTCAGTACTTC
TRBJ1-5 | NA | many | TRBV12-3/TRBV12-4 | CASREGGRNSNQPQHF | TGTGCCAGCAGAGAGGGGGGAAGGAATAGCAATCAGCCCCAGCATTTT
TRBJ2-7 | TRBD1 | few | TRBV6-2/TRBV6-3 | CASSSPGQGSRMEYF | TGTGCCAGCAGTTCACCGGGACAGGGATCCCGGATGGAGTACTTC
TRBJ2-2 | NA | many | TRBV11-3 | CATRGSSTGELFF | TGTGCCACCCGGGGCTCCTCCACCGGGGAGCTGTTTTTT
TRBJ1-1 | NA | many | TRBV20-1 | CSAPDIGGTEAFF | TGCAGTGCCCCTGACATCGGAGGCACTGAAGCTTTCTTT
TRBJ2-1 | NA | many | TRBV11-2 | CASSLAQRTEQFF | TGTGCCAGCAGCTTGGCCCAGAGGACTGAGCAGTTCTTC
TRBJ2-1 | NA | many | TRBV4-3 | CASSQEGWEEQFF | TGCGCCAGCAGCCAAGAGGGGTGGGAAGAGCAGTTCTTC
TRBJ2-7 | TRBD2 | many | TRBV28 | CASLLAGAYEQYF | TGTGCCAGCCTTCTAGCGGGAGCCTACGAGCAGTACTTC
TRBJ1-1 | NA | NA | TRBV7-2 | CASSSAGGPTEAFF | TGTGCCAGCAGTAGCGCGGGGGGCCCCACTGAAGCTTTCTTT
TRBJ1-1 | NA | many | TRBV12-3/TRBV12-4 | CASQRRTWDTEAFF | TGTGCCAGCCAGCGGCGGACATGGGACACTGAAGCTTTCTTT